The 8 T cell receptor beta chains listed next were all sequenced from one sample in a study of blood T cell repertoires in COVID-19. Generated by immunoSEQ multiplex PCR, the TCRdb table keeps only in-frame clones and is missing some. The table includes fewer than 120,000 clones, over 65% detected once. What was sequenced was peripheral blood. The receptors originated from a woman at least 80 years old with acute or convalescent COVID-19.

This chain connects TRBV28 to TRBJ1-5; 7 nucleotides align to TRBD1. The CDR3 covers 16 residues. The germline CDR1 and CDR2 sequences are MDHEN and SYDVKM. The trim removed 4 bases at V and 0 bases at J, leaving 6 bases unmatched. Written as DNA, the CDR3 is TGTGCCAGCAGTTCCCCCCAGGGGGATAGCAATCAGCCCCAGCATTTT. It encodes CASSSPQGDSNQPQHF. The entire variable domain, with the rest obtained from reference TRBV28 and TRBJ1-5, is as follows: DVKVTQSSRYLVKRTGEKVFLECVQDMDHENMFWYRQDPGLGLRLIYFSYDVKMKEKGDIPEGYSVSREKKERFSLILESASTNQTSMYLCASSSPQGDSNQPQHFGDGTRLSIL.

J is TRBJ2-5 and V is TRBV24-1; no firm D call. CDR3 length: 12 residues. CDR1 and CDR2 (germline): KGHDR, SFDVKD. Trimming left V 0 bases short and J 5 bases short, with 3 bases between. This CDR3 is CATSDLSETQYF. The DNA of the CDR3 is TGTGCCACCAGTGATTTGAGCGAGACCCAGTACTTC.

The rearrangement links TRBV30 to TRBJ1-5; 7 nucleotides line up with TRBD1. V dropped 1 base and J dropped 5; count of bases not matched to a gene: 2. Germline V gene lookup returns CDR1 GTSNPN and CDR2 SVGIG (reference sequence). This CDR3 is 13 amino acids long. CDR3 DNA: TGTGCCTGGAGTGGGGGGACAGATCAGCCCCAGCATTTT. Translation: CAWSGGTDQPQHF.

The chain uses TRBV14 and TRBJ1-1; the D gene is possibly TRBD1 (6 bases). This CDR3 contains 17 residues. V was clipped by 1 base and J by 0 bases, with 15 bases between them. Germline V gene sequence: CDR1 SGHDN, CDR2 FVKESK. The CDR3 DNA sequence: TGTGCCAGCAGCCAAGCCCAGGCATGGGACATGAACACTGAAGCTTTCTTT. As protein: CASSQAQAWDMNTEAFF.

This chain connects TRBV5-1 to TRBJ1-2; no reliable D call. The CDR3 length is 15 residues. V was pared by 2 bases and J by 4 bases, with 15 bases between. Germline V CDR1 and CDR2: SGHRS, YFSETQ. The CDR3 sequence: CASSFGSEGGYGYTF. In nucleotides, the CDR3 is TGCGCCAGCAGCTTTGGTTCGGAGGGTGGCTATGGCTACACCTTC.

This chain joins TRBV7-9 and TRBJ1-4, with unresolved D. V was clipped by 4 bases and J by 0 bases, with 12 bases between them. The length of the CDR3 is 16 residues. Germline V lookup: CDR1 SEHNR, CDR2 FQNEAQ (reference sequence). The CDR3 bases are TGTGCCAGCAGCTACCTGTCGGGGTCAACTAATGAAAAACTGTTTTTT. Protein sequence: CASSYLSGSTNEKLFF.

The chain joins TRBV7-6 to TRBJ2-5, with a weak D call TRBD2 (7 bases). Looked up from germline, CDR1 is SGHVS and CDR2 is FNYEAQ. The V and J ends lost 0 bases and 5 bases respectively, with 10 bases between them. The CDR3 covers 14 residues. CDR3: CASSLAPGGETQYF. CDR3 nucleotides: TGTGCCAGCAGCTTAGCGCCGGGGGGCGAGACCCAGTACTTC. Looking up the rest from reference TRBV7-6 and TRBJ2-5 gives the full variable domain: GAGVSQSPRYKVTKRGQDVALRCDPISGHVSLYWYRQALGQGPEFLTYFNYEAQQDKSGLPNDRFSAERPEGSISTLTIQRTEQRDSAMYRCASSLAPGGETQYFGPGTRLLVL.

This rearrangement joins TRBV9 to TRBJ1-1; TRBD1 is a possible D gene (5 bases). The CDR3 has 14 residues. Between the trimmed V and J ends, which lost 3 bases and 9 bases, there was a span of 18 bases. Germline CDR1 reads SGDLS; CDR2 reads YYNGEE. The DNA of the CDR3 is TGTGCCAGCAGCGCCCCACAGGATTCCCCCCAAGCTTTCTTT. Translated: CASSAPQDSPQAFF.